The rows below give T cell receptor beta chains drawn from one sample of a study of control samples from healthy donors and cancer patients. Here immunoSEQ multiplex PCR was the method, and the copy in TCRdb shows in-frame clones only, minus some. The sample lists more than 140,000 clones, 94% occurring once. The specimen was blood. Receptors originate from a man aged 40-50 years in good health. Each CDR3 is given with its conserved first and last residue. D genes are given only for firm matches. Size is omitted from some rows. Given values are once, few, many or a class for expanded clones.

>TRBV6-5|TRBJ2-1|TRBD2|NA
CASSLAGLSLNEQFF
TGTGCCAGCAGCCTAGCGGGCCTATCCTTAAATGAGCAGTTCTTC
>TRBV11-2|TRBJ2-7|TRBD2|NA
CASSLSSGGYEQYF
TGTGCCAGCAGCTTGTCTAGCGGGGGCTACGAGCAGTACTTC
>TRBV24-1|TRBJ1-1|NA|NA
CATSDFAGRPSFFLGTEAFF
TGTGCCACCAGTGATTTCGCCGGGAGGCCGTCCTTCTTTCTGGGCACTGAAGCTTTCTTT
>TRBV9|TRBJ1-1|NA|NA
CASSVAILGADTEAFF
TGTGCCAGCAGCGTAGCTATTCTGGGGGCGGACACTGAAGCTTTCTTT
>TRBV6-5|TRBJ2-5|TRBD1|NA
CASSYSWTGEETQYF
TGTGCCAGCAGTTACAGTTGGACAGGGGAAGAGACCCAGTACTTC
>TRBV23-1|TRBJ1-4|NA|NA
CASSQPTPISNEKLFF
TGCGCCAGCAGTCAGCCGACACCCATTAGTAATGAAAAACTGTTTTTT
>TRBV10-3|TRBJ1-1|TRBD1|NA
CAITPGGPVTEAFF
TGTGCCATCACTCCAGGGGGGCCCGTTACTGAAGCTTTCTTT
>TRBV28|TRBJ1-2|NA|once
CASSLGVYLGYTF
TGTGCCAGCAGTCTGGGAGTTTATCTAGGCTACACCTTC
>TRBV5-6|TRBJ2-7|TRBD2|NA
CASSGPRSGDGEEQYF
TGTGCCAGCAGCGGACCTCGCAGCGGGGACGGGGAGGAGCAGTACTTC
>TRBV28|TRBJ1-4|NA|NA
CASGNSGALDEKLFF
TGTGCCAGCGGAAATTCTGGGGCCCTGGATGAAAAACTGTTTTTT
>TRBV11-1|TRBJ1-1|NA|NA
CASSPMTDMNTEAFF
TGTGCCAGCAGCCCGATGACAGACATGAACACTGAAGCTTTCTTT
>TRBV5-1|TRBJ2-1|TRBD1|NA
CASSPGRDREQFF
TGCGCCAGCAGCCCCGGACGGGACAGGGAGCAGTTCTTC
>TRBV7-2|TRBJ1-6|TRBD1|NA
CASSLGTGVSPLHF
TGTGCCAGCAGCCTAGGGACAGGGGTTTCACCCCTCCACTTT
>TRBV4-3|TRBJ2-3|TRBD2|NA
CASSQVSGGNTDTQYF
TGCGCCAGCAGCCAAGTTTCCGGGGGGAACACAGATACGCAGTATTTT
>TRBV27|TRBJ2-3|NA|once
CASSFIGVGTDTQYF
TGTGCCAGCAGTTTTATCGGGGTCGGCACAGATACGCAGTATTTT
>TRBV27|TRBJ1-6|NA|NA
CASSLSPLSGTLNSPLHF
TGTGCCAGCAGTTTATCGCCTCTCTCGGGGACCCTTAATTCACCCCTCCACTTT
>TRBV6-2/TRBV6-3|TRBJ2-3|TRBD2|NA
CASSYSKSGGATDTQYF
TGTGCCAGCAGTTACTCGAAGAGCGGGGGGGCCACAGATACGCAGTATTTT
>TRBV28|TRBJ2-1|TRBD1|NA
CASSLRRTGASYNEQFF
TGTGCCAGCAGTTTGCGGAGAACAGGGGCTTCCTACAATGAGCAGTTCTTC
>TRBV2|TRBJ1-4|NA|NA
CASSGCQASRGKLFF
TGTGCCAGCAGTGGGTGTCAGGCCTCTAGGGGAAAACTGTTTTTT
>TRBV19|TRBJ2-7|NA|NA
CASSGPQSPSYEQYF
TGTGCCAGTAGTGGACCACAGTCACCCTCCTACGAGCAGTACTTC
>TRBV7-9|TRBJ2-3|NA|NA
CASSYYRVLDTQYF
TGTGCCAGCAGCTACTACAGGGTTTTGGATACGCAGTATTTT
>TRBV5-1|TRBJ1-1|TRBD1|once
CASTQGALNTEAFF
TGCGCCAGCACCCAGGGGGCCCTGAACACTGAAGCTTTCTTT
>TRBV6-4|TRBJ1-5|NA|NA
CASSDSRGQPQHF
TGTGCCAGCAGTGACTCCAGGGGTCAGCCCCAGCATTTT
>TRBV27|TRBJ1-5|NA|NA
CASRGGQDSNQPQHF
TGTGCCAGCAGGGGGGGCCAGGATAGCAATCAGCCCCAGCATTTT
>TRBV6-5|TRBJ1-5|TRBD1|few
CASSPGQGKPQHF
TGTGCCAGCAGTCCGGGACAGGGGAAGCCCCAGCATTTT
>TRBV6-5|TRBJ2-3|NA|once
CASGRTSSTDTQYF
TGTGCCAGCGGAAGGACTTCTAGCACAGATACGCAGTATTTT
>TRBV21-1|TRBJ2-1|NA|NA
CASSKGGTSVGSSYNEQFF
TGTGCCAGCAGCAAAGGGGGGACTAGCGTTGGAAGCTCCTACAATGAGCAGTTCTTC
>TRBV6-1|TRBJ1-3|NA|NA
CASSEARARNTIYF
TGTGCCAGCAGTGAAGCCAGGGCCCGAAACACCATATATTTT
>TRBV11-2|TRBJ1-1|NA|once
CASSSMDRVEAFF
TGTGCCAGCAGTTCGATGGACAGAGTCGAAGCTTTCTTT
>TRBV28|TRBJ1-1|TRBD1|NA
CAGGGQDNTEAFF
TGTGCCGGGGGGGGACAGGACAACACTGAAGCTTTCTTT
>TRBV9|TRBJ2-7|NA|NA
CASSVGRSSYEQYF
TGTGCCAGCAGCGTAGGACGGAGCTCCTACGAGCAGTACTTC
>TRBV10-2|TRBJ1-2|NA|NA
CASSEWGGENGYTF
TGCGCCAGCAGTGAGTGGGGGGGGGAGAATGGCTACACCTTC
>TRBV6-5|TRBJ1-2|NA|NA
CASSYSDEGGYTF
TGTGCCAGCAGTTACTCGGATGAAGGTGGCTACACCTTC
>TRBV10-2|TRBJ1-6|NA|few
CASSKRGSASPLHF
TGCGCCAGCAGCAAACGGGGGAGTGCTTCACCCCTCCACTTT
>TRBV6-5|TRBJ2-3|NA|NA
CASSYTHTDTQYF
TGTGCCAGCAGTTACACCCACACAGATACGCAGTATTTT
>TRBV9|TRBJ2-3|NA|NA
CASSVEISADTQYF
TGTGCCAGCAGCGTAGAAATTAGCGCAGATACGCAGTATTTT
>TRBV25-1|TRBJ2-5|NA|NA
CASSGPGPSFAETQYF
TGTGCCAGCAGTGGACCCGGGCCGAGCTTCGCAGAGACCCAGTACTTC
>TRBV12-5|TRBJ2-1|TRBD2|NA
CASGLGLAGVFDEQFF
TGTGCTAGTGGTTTGGGACTAGCGGGAGTATTCGATGAGCAGTTCTTC
>TRBV5-4|TRBJ1-1|NA|once
CASSTRGGTEAFF
TGTGCCAGCAGCACCAGGGGAGGGACTGAAGCTTTCTTT
>TRBV9|TRBJ2-3|NA|NA
CASSVPKGGGGTDTQYF
TGTGCCAGCAGCGTACCTAAGGGGGGCGGGGGCACAGATACGCAGTATTTT
>TRBV10-3|TRBJ2-7|TRBD1|NA
CAIKDYRGRIYEQYF
TGTGCCATCAAAGATTACAGGGGGAGGATTTACGAGCAGTACTTC
>TRBV6-2/TRBV6-3|TRBJ1-5|NA|NA
CASSLSHTPQHF
TGTGCCAGCAGTTTAAGCCATACTCCCCAGCATTTT
>TRBV5-4|TRBJ1-2|NA|few
CASSNTGANYGYTF
TGTGCCAGCAGCAACACAGGAGCTAACTATGGCTACACCTTC
>TRBV28|TRBJ2-7|NA|NA
CASSSASYEQYF
TGTGCCAGCAGCTCGGCGTCCTACGAGCAGTACTTC
>TRBV19|TRBJ1-1|TRBD1|once
CASSVDRGRSYPMNTEAFF
TGTGCCAGTAGTGTTGACAGGGGCCGGTCGTATCCGATGAACACTGAAGCTTTCTTT
>TRBV29-1|TRBJ2-7|TRBD1|NA
CSVEHPDRGREEYF
TGCAGCGTTGAACACCCGGACAGGGGACGGGAGGAGTACTTC
>TRBV14|TRBJ1-4|NA|once
CASSQGRGEWEKLFF
TGTGCCAGCAGCCAAGGACGAGGGGAGTGGGAAAAACTGTTTTTT
>TRBV11-3|TRBJ2-1|NA|NA
CASSLPASWANEQFF
TGTGCCAGCAGTCTACCGGCTAGCTGGGCTAATGAGCAGTTCTTC
>TRBV27|TRBJ1-5|NA|NA
CASSGQIFNEPQHF
TGTGCCAGCAGCGGACAGATTTTTAATGAGCCCCAGCATTTT
>TRBV12-5|TRBJ2-7|NA|NA
CASGLVLFYEQYF
TGTGCTAGTGGTTTGGTACTCTTCTACGAGCAGTACTTC
>TRBV4-2|TRBJ2-7|NA|NA
CASSQDLSSSSYEQYF
TGTGCCAGCAGCCAAGATCTGTCCAGTAGCTCCTACGAGCAGTACTTC
>TRBV9|TRBJ2-7|NA|once
CASSPPGIGEQYF
TGTGCCAGCAGCCCTCCAGGGATTGGGGAGCAGTACTTC
>TRBV25-1|TRBJ1-1|TRBD1|NA
CASSGTGRNTEAFF
TGTGCCAGCAGTGGGACAGGGAGAAACACTGAAGCTTTCTTT